The present T cell receptor (beta chain) was sequenced within a study of blood T cell repertoires in COVID-19. In the original processing: Researchers report that nucleated cell counts were estimated from reference gene primer amplification. The data were produced by immunoSEQ multiplex PCR, yet TCRdb's version contains in-frame clones alone and is incomplete. D and trimming were read from the DNA, whereas the V and J calls and clone size are those reported in that table. This table has 200,000 to 300,000 clones, 86% appearing once. Germline lookup yields CDR1 SGHAT and CDR2 FQNNGV. The CDR3 extends over 19 amino acids. Germline trimming cut 1 base from V and 4 bases from J; bases unmatched to any gene: 13.

The clonotype was recovered from a woman under 30 who had recovered from COVID-19. Sequencing was done on a sample of PBMCs or T cells enriched from blood (not recorded which). The chain carries TRBV11-2 and TRBJ2-6; 7 nucleotides line up with TRBD2. The DNA of the CDR3 is TGTGCCAGCAGCTTAGTGTTGGGGAACGCGGGGGTAGGGGCCAACGTCCTGACTTTC. It translates to CASSLVLGNAGVGANVLTF.